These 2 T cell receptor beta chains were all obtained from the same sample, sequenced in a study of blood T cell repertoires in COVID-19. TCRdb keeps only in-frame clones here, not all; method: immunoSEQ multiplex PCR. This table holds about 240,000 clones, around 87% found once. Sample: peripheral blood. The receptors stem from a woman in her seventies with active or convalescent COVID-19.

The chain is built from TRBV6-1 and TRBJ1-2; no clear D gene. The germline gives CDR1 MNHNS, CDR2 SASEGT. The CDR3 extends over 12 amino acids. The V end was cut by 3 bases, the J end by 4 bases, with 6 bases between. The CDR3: CASSDRSYGYTF. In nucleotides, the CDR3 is TGTGCCAGCAGTGATCGCAGCTATGGCTACACCTTC.

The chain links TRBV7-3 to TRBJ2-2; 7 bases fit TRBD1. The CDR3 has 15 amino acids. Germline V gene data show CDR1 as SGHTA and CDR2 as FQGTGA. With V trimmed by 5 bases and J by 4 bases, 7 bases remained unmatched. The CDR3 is CASSPQGSSTGELFF. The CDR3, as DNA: TGTGCCAGCAGCCCACAGGGGAGTAGCACCGGGGAGCTGTTTTTT. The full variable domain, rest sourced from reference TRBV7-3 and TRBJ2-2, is GAGVSQTPSNKVTEKGKYVELRCDPISGHTALYWYRQSLGQGPEFLIYFQGTGAADDSGLPNDRFFAVRPEGSVSTLKIQRTERGDSAVYLCASSPQGSSTGELFFGEGSRLTVL.